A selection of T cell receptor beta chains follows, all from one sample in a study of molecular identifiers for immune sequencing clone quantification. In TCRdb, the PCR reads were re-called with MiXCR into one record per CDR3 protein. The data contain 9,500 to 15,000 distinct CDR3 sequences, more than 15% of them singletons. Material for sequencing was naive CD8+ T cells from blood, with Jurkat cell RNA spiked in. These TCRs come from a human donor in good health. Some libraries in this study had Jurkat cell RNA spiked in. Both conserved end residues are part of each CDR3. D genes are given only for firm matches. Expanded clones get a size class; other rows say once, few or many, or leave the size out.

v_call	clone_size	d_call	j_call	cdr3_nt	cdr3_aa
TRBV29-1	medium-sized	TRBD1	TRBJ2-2	TGCAGCGTTTACAGACAGGGTAGGCGGGAGCTGTTTTTT	CSVYRQGRRELFF
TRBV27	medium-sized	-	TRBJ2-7	TGTGCCAGCAGCCTAGGTCCCTTATCGAGCGAGCAGTACTTC	CASSLGPLSSEQYF
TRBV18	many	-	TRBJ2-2	TGTGCCTGCTCAGACAGATTGAACACCGGGGAGCTGTTTTTT	CACSDRLNTGELFF
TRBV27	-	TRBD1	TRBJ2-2	TGTGCCAGCAGTTTATTGGGTCAGGGGGTCACCGGGGAGCTGTTTTTT	CASSLLGQGVTGELFF
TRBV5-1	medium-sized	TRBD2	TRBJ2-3	TGCGCCAGCAGCTTAAGCGGGAGCAGTCCGACAGATACGCAGTATTTT	CASSLSGSSPTDTQYF
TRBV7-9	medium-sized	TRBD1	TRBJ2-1	TGTGCCAGCAGCATCTCTACAGGGGATGGTGAGCAGTTCTTC	CASSISTGDGEQFF
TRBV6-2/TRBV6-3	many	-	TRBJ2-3	TGTGCCAGCAGTTCAATTTCAATAGGGAGATTGCCAGATACGCAGTATTTT	CASSSISIGRLPDTQYF
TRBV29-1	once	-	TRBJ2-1	TGCAGCGCTGAAGATTGGGGGGTGCGCTCGGGCAATGAGCAGTTCTTC	CSAEDWGVRSGNEQFF
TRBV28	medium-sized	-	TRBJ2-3	TGTGCCAGCAGTTTATCCTCGAGCGGCGATACGCAGTATTTT	CASSLSSSGDTQYF
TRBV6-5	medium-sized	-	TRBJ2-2	TGTGCCAGCAGTTACGCGTTTAGCGGGAACACCGGGGAGCTGTTTTTT	CASSYAFSGNTGELFF
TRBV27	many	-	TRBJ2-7	TGTGCCAGCAGTTTACGGCCAGCTAGCTCCTACGAGCAGTACTTC	CASSLRPASSYEQYF
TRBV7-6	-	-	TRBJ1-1	TGTGCCAGCAGCTTAGCGGGGACGGAAGCTTTCTTT	CASSLAGTEAFF
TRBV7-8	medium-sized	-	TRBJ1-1	TGTGCCAGCAGCTTAGCTGGGGGCCGCACTGAAGCTTTCTTT	CASSLAGGRTEAFF
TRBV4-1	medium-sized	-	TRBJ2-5	TGCGCCAGCAGCCAAGAATCGGACCTGAGTCAAGAGACCCAGTACTTC	CASSQESDLSQETQYF
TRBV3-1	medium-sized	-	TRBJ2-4	TGTGCCAGCAGCCAAGACAGGGGATGGGAAAACATTCAGTACTTC	CASSQDRGWENIQYF
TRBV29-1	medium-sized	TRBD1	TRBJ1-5	TGCAGCGTCGCGGACAGGGGAGGGGGTCAGCCCCAGCATTTT	CSVADRGGGQPQHF
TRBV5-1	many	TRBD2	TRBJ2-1	TGCGCCAGCAGCTTGGGTCTAGCGGGGTTCGGGGATGAGCAGTTCTTC	CASSLGLAGFGDEQFF
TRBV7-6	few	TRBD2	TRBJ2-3	TGTGCCAGCAGCTTACTCGGTGGGGCTAGCGGCACAGATAGGCAGTATTTT	CASSLLGGASGTDRQYF
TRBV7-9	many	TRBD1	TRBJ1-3	TGTGCCAGCAGCGATACAGGGGCGGGTGGAAACACCATATATTTT	CASSDTGAGGNTIYF
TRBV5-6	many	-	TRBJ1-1	TGTGCCAGCAGCTTGCAAAGCACTGAAGCTTTCTTT	CASSLQSTEAFF
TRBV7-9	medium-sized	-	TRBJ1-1	TGTGCCAGCAGCCGACCGAACACTGAAGCTTTCTTT	CASSRPNTEAFF
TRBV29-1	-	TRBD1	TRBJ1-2	TGCAGCCTTTCGACCAATCTACAGGGGGCAGAGTATGGCTACACCTTC	CSLSTNLQGAEYGYTF
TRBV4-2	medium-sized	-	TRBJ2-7	TGTGCCAGCAGCCAAGATCCAGGGATCGCCTACGAGCAGTACTTC	CASSQDPGIAYEQYF
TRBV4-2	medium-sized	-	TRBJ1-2	TGTGCCAGCAGCCAAGATAGAGGCTACACCTTC	CASSQDRGYTF